The sequence of this T cell receptor beta chain was determined in a study of OX40 agonist ivuxolimab in advanced cancers. For the study at large: One hepatocellular carcinoma and a couple of cutaneous melanoma patients partially responded. Study-level results: More expanded clones were found, on average, in CD8+ than in CD4+ T cells. By week 6 at 0.1 to 3.0 mg/kg, blood CD4+ and CD8+ T cells had expanded clonally.

This clone was observed once. Its antigen is as yet unknown. Data came from immunoSEQ multiplex PCR; TCRdb stores just in-frame clones and leaves some out. The sample includes tens of thousands of clones, approximately 89% seen only once; the top ten take about 0.95%. The sequences come from CD4+ or CD8+ T cells sorted from blood, collected in a trial of the OX40 agonist ivuxolimab. The sequence was collected from an adult with an advanced solid tumor such as melanoma, head and neck, liver or kidney cancer.

CDR3 coding DNA: TGTGCCAGCAGCTACGGGGTCACAGATACGCAGTATTTT. Translating gives CASSYGVTDTQYF. V usage is TRBV7-9 and J usage is TRBJ2-3, with a weak D call TRBD2 (5 bases). In germline, CDR1 is SEHNR, CDR2 FQNEAQ (reference sequence). CDR3 size: 13 residues. V lost 4 bases and J 2 bases, leaving 7 bases between the germline ends.